Included here is one TCR beta chain sequence, with context. Its antigen remains unknown. The sample originates from a study of monozygotic twins with inflammatory bowel disease. General observations from the study: Discordant twins had repertoire similarity that did not differ from that of concordant twins, possibly from limited power.

CDR3 size: 13 residues. Germline V CDR1 and CDR2: MNHEY, SVGAGI. The authors isolated total RNA from whole blood without sorting T cells. Two nested PCRs, of around 15 and 9 cycles, processed TCRalpha and TCRbeta cDNA. TCRdb reprocessed the 5' RACE reads, with one entry per CDR3 protein and no DNA. There are 190,000 or so distinct CDR3 sequences in the sample, with approximately 1.6% held by the top ten. The chain joins TRBV6-5 to TRBJ1-1. The sequencing sample was made of blood. The origin of this receptor is a human donor with ulcerative colitis or Crohn's disease, or a healthy co-twin of an affected twin (not recorded which). This CDR3 is CASSYSQGTEAFF.